A single sample is the source of the 16 T cell receptor beta chains below, sequenced in a study of response to subunit inactivated influenza vaccine. TCRdb reanalysed the RT-PCR reads using MiXCR and keeps one entry per CDR3 protein. The sample records more than 450,000 distinct CDR3 sequences, 7.6% being singletons. Sequences were derived from PBMCs from blood, sampled less than 30 months after vaccination. The receptors come from a man between 50 and 75 years old who received an inactivated influenza vaccine.

The chain has TRBV7-2 and TRBJ1-4; D remains ambiguous. Germline assignment: CDR1 SGHTA and CDR2 FQGNSA. CDR3 length equals 16 residues. V lost 3 bases and J 0 bases, leaving 11 bases between the germline ends. The chain's CDR3 is CASSFATVATNEKLFF. The CDR3 nucleotides read TGTGCCAGCAGCTTTGCGACTGTTGCAACTAATGAAAAACTGTTTTTT. The entire variable domain, with the rest obtained from reference TRBV7-2 and TRBJ1-4, is as follows: GAGVSQSPSNKVTEKGKDVELRCDPISGHTALYWYRQSLGQGLEFLIYFQGNSAPDKSGLPSDRFSAERTGGSVSTLTIQRTQQEDSAVYLCASSFATVATNEKLFFGSGTQLSVL.

Many counts were recorded for this clonotype. This sequence joins TRBV27 and TRBJ1-1; no clear D gene. This CDR3 spans 12 amino acids. The V gene lost 5 bases and the J gene lost 0 bases, with 4 bases spanning the gap. In germline, CDR1 is MNHEY, CDR2 SMNVEV (reference sequence). CDR3 nucleotides: TGTGCCAGCAGTGGCCTGAACACTGAAGCTTTCTTT. Protein product: CASSGLNTEAFF.

This clonotype was seen more than once but under ten times. V usage is TRBV20-1 and J usage is TRBJ2-1, with 10 bases aligning to TRBD2. The CDR3 has 14 amino acids. J lost 4 bases, V lost 6 bases, and 6 bases had no gene match. The germline CDR1 and CDR2 sequences are DFQATT and SNEGSKA (reference sequence). The CDR3: CSATGLAEYNEQFF. In DNA, the CDR3 is TGCAGTGCCACAGGACTAGCGGAGTACAATGAGCAGTTCTTC.

The V gene is TRBV29-1, the J gene TRBJ2-7; 9 bases fit TRBD1. This CDR3 is built from 13 residues. V lost 7 bases to trimming and J lost 0 bases; unmatched junction nucleotides: 4. Germline values: CDR1 SQVTM, CDR2 ANQGSEA. The DNA of the CDR3 is TGCAGCGCCGGGACAGGGAGCTCCTACGAGCAGTACTTC. Protein: CSAGTGSSYEQYF.

The chain carries TRBV20-1 and TRBJ2-3, with unresolved D. The CDR3 sequence is 14 residues long. The germline V gene has CDR1 DFQATT and CDR2 SNEGSKA (reference sequence). Deletions cut 2 bases from V and 3 bases from J, with 12 bases between. The chain's CDR3 is CSARKLPVTDTQYF. DNA for the CDR3: TGCAGTGCTAGAAAACTTCCGGTAACAGATACGCAGTATTTT.

In its sample, this clonotype was seen a few times. This chain joins TRBV12-3 or TRBV12-4 and TRBJ2-1; a possible D gene is TRBD2 (6 bases). V lost 3 bases to trimming and J lost 6 bases, with 12 bases between them. This CDR3 region has 14 residues. Written as DNA, the CDR3 is TGTGCCAGCAGTTTCACGCGGGGTCTCAATGAGCAGTTCTTC. Amino acids: CASSFTRGLNEQFF.

This clonotype was seen ten or more times. This sequence joins TRBV20-1 and TRBJ2-5; D unresolved. The CDR3 is 13 residues long. The germline CDR1 and CDR2 sequences are DFQATT and SNEGSKA (reference sequence). The ends were cut back, 5 bases at V and 0 bases at J, with 10 bases in the middle. The DNA of the CDR3 is TGCAGTGCTCCCGGCCCGTACCAAGAGACCCAGTACTTC. It is translated as CSAPGPYQETQYF.

The rearrangement uses TRBV5-5 and TRBJ2-3; D is possibly TRBD2 (6 bases). CDR3 size: 15 residues. V gave up 4 bases and J gave up 2 bases, with 14 bases separating them. CDR1 is SGHKS and CDR2 is YYEKEE in the germline V gene (reference sequence). CDR3 nucleotides: TGTGCCAGCAGCACTCTAGGAGGGGTCACAGATACGCAGTATTTT. Its protein is CASSTLGGVTDTQYF.

The rearrangement links TRBV7-8 to TRBJ2-5; D is possibly TRBD2 (5 bases). The germline V and J ends were trimmed by 5 bases and 2 bases, with 18 bases remaining between them. From germline, CDR1 is SGHVS and CDR2 FQNEAQ. The CDR3 length is 16 residues. CDR3 residues: CASSPVEGKSQETQYF. CDR3 nucleotide sequence: TGTGCCAGCAGCCCGGTCGAGGGAAAATCTCAAGAGACCCAGTACTTC.

The chain uses TRBV7-2 and TRBJ2-5; TRBD2 aligns across 8 bases. The CDR3 extends over 16 amino acids. Germline CDR1 reads SGHTA; CDR2 reads FQGNSA. J gave up 5 bases and V 4 bases, and 12 bases lay outside the gene matches. The CDR3 region is CASSYRPGGPGETQYF. The CDR3 DNA sequence: TGTGCCAGCAGCTACCGACCGGGGGGGCCGGGGGAGACCCAGTACTTC.

V usage is TRBV10-2 and J usage is TRBJ1-1; D is ambiguous. With 3 bases removed from V and 0 bases from J, the gap between germline ends came to 8 bases. Germline V gene sequence: CDR1 WSHSY, CDR2 SAAADI. The CDR3 has 14 residues. DNA of the CDR3: TGCGCCAGCAGTGATGGGCAGTTGAACACTGAAGCTTTCTTT. Its protein product is CASSDGQLNTEAFF.

The sample holds a few counts of this clonotype. J is TRBJ2-1 and V is TRBV24-1; TRBD2 agrees at 14 bases. Germline CDR1 is KGHDR and CDR2 is SFDVKD. The ends lost 4 bases at V and 4 bases at J; junction bases unmatched: 2. The CDR3 is 16 amino acids. CDR3 DNA: TGTGCCACCAGTGACAGACTAGCGGGAGGGTACAATGAGCAGTTCTTC. Translation: CATSDRLAGGYNEQFF.

In this sample, this clonotype turned up a few times. The CDR3 region has the DNA TGCGCCAGCAGCCCCTCCGGGACGGCGGGCTCTGGGGCCAACGTCCTGACTTTC. Protein: CASSPSGTAGSGANVLTF. This chain links TRBV5-1 with TRBJ2-6; perhaps D is TRBD1 or TRBD2 (5 bases each). Germline V gives CDR1 SGHRS, CDR2 YFSETQ. Trimming shortened V by 4 bases and J by 0 bases, and 17 bases separated the two germline ends. The CDR3 length is 18 residues.

This clonotype was recorded at least ten times. This chain joins TRBV24-1 and TRBJ2-3; D is ambiguous. The CDR3 totals 17 residues. Trimming removed 0 bases from V and 2 bases from J, with 14 bases in between. Germline values: CDR1 KGHDR, CDR2 SFDVKD. The CDR3 is CATSDLQSGRFTDTQYF. The CDR3 region has the DNA TGTGCCACCAGTGATTTGCAAAGTGGGCGTTTCACAGATACGCAGTATTTT.

V and J are TRBV7-8 and TRBJ2-2; 7 bases align to TRBD2. This CDR3 has 18 residues. Trimming at V came to 5 bases and at J to 0 bases, leaving 12 bases not matched to a gene. Germline loops: CDR1 SGHVS, CDR2 FQNEAQ. This CDR3 reads CASSRKGIAGPNTGELFF. The CDR3 DNA reads TGTGCCAGCAGCCGAAAAGGAATAGCGGGCCCGAACACCGGGGAGCTGTTTTTT.

V gene TRBV5-1 combines with J gene TRBJ2-5; TRBD2 matches 9 bases. The CDR3 contains 15 residues. Losses at the gene ends were 0 bases for V and 5 bases for J; bases not matched to a gene: 5. Per germline, CDR1 SGHRS and CDR2 YFSETQ. CDR3 sequence: CASSLALAGMETQYF. Written as DNA, the CDR3 is TGCGCCAGCAGCTTGGCCCTAGCGGGAATGGAGACCCAGTACTTC.